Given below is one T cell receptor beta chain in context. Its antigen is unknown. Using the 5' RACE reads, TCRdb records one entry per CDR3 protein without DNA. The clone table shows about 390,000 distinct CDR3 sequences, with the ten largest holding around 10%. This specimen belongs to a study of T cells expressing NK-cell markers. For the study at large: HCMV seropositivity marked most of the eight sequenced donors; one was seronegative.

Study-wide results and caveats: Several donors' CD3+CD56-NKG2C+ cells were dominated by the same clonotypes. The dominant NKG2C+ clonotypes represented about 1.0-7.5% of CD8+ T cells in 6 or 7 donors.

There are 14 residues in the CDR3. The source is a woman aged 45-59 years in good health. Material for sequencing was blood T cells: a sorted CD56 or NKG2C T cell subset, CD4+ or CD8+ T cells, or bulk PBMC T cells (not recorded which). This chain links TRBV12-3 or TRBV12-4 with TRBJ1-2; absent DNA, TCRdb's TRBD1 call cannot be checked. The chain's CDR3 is CASSLGQAGSGYTF.